This paragraph covers one T cell receptor beta chain sequence. The data originate from a study of T cells expressing NK-cell markers. Reanalyzing the 5' RACE reads, TCRdb keeps one entry per CDR3 protein, without DNA. This sample's clone table lists 300,000 to 450,000 distinct CDR3 sequences. CDR1 is MGHDK, CDR2 SYGVNS, per germline. The CDR3 runs 16 residues. The sample comprised blood T cells: a sorted CD56 or NKG2C T cell subset, CD4+ or CD8+ T cells, or bulk PBMC T cells (not recorded which). The chain combines TRBV25-1 with TRBJ2-1; TCRdb's assignment of TRBD1 cannot be checked, as there is no DNA. The receptor was derived from a man aged 18 to 70 in good health. The CDR3: CASSEPTGGAGNEQFF.